The subject of this entry is one T cell receptor (beta chain). J lost 6 bases, V lost 5 bases, and 13 bases had no gene match. Per the germline V gene, CDR1 is SGHRS and CDR2 is YFSETQ. The CDR3 totals 15 residues. Per the original methods: Nucleated cell number was recorded as an estimate derived from reference gene primer amplification. Method: immunoSEQ multiplex PCR; TCRdb's copy keeps in-frame clones and lacks some. V and J calls and clone size come straight from that table; D and trimming were deduced from the DNA. Of 150,000 or so clones listed, more than 70% are singletons. This entry is derived from a study of blood T cell repertoires in COVID-19. Study-wide background: Sites across the United States, Italy and Spain contributed samples from acute and convalescent COVID-19. PBMCs, B-cell-depleted T cells, or T cells were the source of the cDNA or gDNA that made up the material.

This chain joins TRBV5-1 and TRBJ1-2; 7 positions match TRBD1. This TCR derives from a human donor in a cohort sampled during active COVID-19. What was sequenced was peripheral blood. The CDR3 DNA is TGCGCCAGCAGAATTAAAATGGGGCAGGGGGATGGCTACACCTTC. As protein: CASRIKMGQGDGYTF. Full variable domain (remainder filled in from reference TRBV5-1 and TRBJ1-2): KAGVTQTPRYLIKTRGQQVTLSCSPISGHRSVSWYQQTPGQGLQFLFEYFSETQRNKGNFPGRFSGRQFSNSRSEMNVSTLELGDSALYLCASRIKMGQGDGYTFGSGTRLTVV.